The T cell receptor beta chain under discussion was sequenced for a study of cytomegalovirus exposure and HLA in healthy donors. The PCR ran on 60 Vbeta and 13 Jbeta primers. Produced via immunoSEQ multiplex PCR; TCRdb's table is partial and in-frame only. The sample has hundreds of thousands of clones; roughly 89% are singletons. CDR1 and CDR2 from the germline V gene are SGHRS and YFSETQ. There are 16 residues in the CDR3. With 4 bases clipped from V and 6 bases from J, the junction kept 6 bases outside the gene matches. The V and J genes are TRBV5-1 and TRBJ2-4, with 14 bases identical to TRBD2. The sample was PBMCs. This TCR came from a woman in her late teens or twenties in good health and CMV-seronegative. The DNA for the CDR3 is TGCGCCAGCAGCCCAAGGACTAGCGGGGGGTCAAACATTCAGTACTTC. It codes for CASSPRTSGGSNIQYF.